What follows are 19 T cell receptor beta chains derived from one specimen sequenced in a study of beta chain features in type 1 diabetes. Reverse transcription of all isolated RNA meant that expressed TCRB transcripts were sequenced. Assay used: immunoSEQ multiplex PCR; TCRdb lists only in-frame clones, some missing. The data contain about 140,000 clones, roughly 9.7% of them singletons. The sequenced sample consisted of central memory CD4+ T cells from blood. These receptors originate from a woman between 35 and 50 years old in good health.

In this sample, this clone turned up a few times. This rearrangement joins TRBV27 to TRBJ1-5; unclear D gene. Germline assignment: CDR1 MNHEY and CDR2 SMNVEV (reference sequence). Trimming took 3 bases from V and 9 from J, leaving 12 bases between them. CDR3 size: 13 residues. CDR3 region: CASSFMGGWPQHF. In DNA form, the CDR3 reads TGTGCCAGCAGTTTCATGGGAGGGTGGCCCCAGCATTTT.

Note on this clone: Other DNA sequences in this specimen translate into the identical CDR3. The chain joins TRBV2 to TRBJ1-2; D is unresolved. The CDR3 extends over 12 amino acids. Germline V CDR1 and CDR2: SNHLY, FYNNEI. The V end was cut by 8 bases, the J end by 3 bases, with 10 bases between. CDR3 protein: CASRREDYGYTF. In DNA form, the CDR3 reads TGTGCCAGCCGCCGGGAGGACTATGGCTACACCTTC.

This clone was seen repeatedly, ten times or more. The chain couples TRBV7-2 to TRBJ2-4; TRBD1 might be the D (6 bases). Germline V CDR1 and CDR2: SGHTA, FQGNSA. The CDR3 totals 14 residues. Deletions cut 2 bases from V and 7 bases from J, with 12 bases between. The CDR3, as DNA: TGTGCCAGCAGCTTAAACAGGGTGGAGAACATTCAGTACTTC. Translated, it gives CASSLNRVENIQYF.

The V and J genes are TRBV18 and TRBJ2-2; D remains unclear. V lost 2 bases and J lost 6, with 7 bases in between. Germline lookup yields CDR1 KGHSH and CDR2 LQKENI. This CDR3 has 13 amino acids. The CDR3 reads CASSPKSPGELFF. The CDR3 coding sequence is TGTGCCAGCTCACCAAAGAGTCCCGGGGAGCTGTTTTTT. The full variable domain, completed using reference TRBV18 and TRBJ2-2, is NAGVMQNPRHLVRRRGQEARLRCSPMKGHSHVYWYRQLPEEGLKFMVYLQKENIIDESGMPKERFSAEFPKEGPSILRIQQVVRGDSAAYFCASSPKSPGELFFGEGSRLTVL.

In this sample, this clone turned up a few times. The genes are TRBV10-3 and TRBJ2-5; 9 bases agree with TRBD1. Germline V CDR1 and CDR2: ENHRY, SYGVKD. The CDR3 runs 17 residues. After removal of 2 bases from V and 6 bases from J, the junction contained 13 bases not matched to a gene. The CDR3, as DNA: TGTGCCATCAGTGAGCCACCGGGACAGGGCTTGATTCAGACCCAGTACTTC. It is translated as CAISEPPGQGLIQTQYF.

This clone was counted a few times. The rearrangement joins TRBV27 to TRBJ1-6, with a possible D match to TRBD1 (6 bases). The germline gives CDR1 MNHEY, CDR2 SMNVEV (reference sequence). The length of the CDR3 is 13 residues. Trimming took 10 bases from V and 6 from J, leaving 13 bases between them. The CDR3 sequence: CATTAGVNSPLHF. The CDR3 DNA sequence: TGTGCCACTACGGCAGGGGTTAATTCACCCCTCCACTTT.

The CDR3 loop reads CASSQLRTGGTDTQYF. The CDR3 coding sequence is TGTGCCAGCAGCCAACTTCGGACAGGAGGCACAGATACGCAGTATTTT. This chain uses TRBV4-2 with TRBJ2-3, with 7 nucleotides matching TRBD1. V shed 2 bases, J shed 1 base, and the junction held 6 bases outside the gene matches. The CDR3 is made up of 16 amino acids. From germline, CDR1 is LGHNA and CDR2 YNFKEQ.

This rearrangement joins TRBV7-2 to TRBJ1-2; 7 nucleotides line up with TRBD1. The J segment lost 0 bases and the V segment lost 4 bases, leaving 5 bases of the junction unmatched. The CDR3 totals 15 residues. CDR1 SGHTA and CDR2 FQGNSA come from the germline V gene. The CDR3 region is CASSSPTGSNYGYTF. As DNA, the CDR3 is TGTGCCAGCAGCTCCCCGACAGGGTCTAACTATGGCTACACCTTC.

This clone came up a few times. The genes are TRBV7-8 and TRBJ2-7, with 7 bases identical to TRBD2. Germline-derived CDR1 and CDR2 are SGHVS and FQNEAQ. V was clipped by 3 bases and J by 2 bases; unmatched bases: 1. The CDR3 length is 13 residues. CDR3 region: CASSFAGAYEQYF. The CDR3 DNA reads TGTGCCAGCAGCTTCGCGGGGGCCTACGAGCAGTACTTC.

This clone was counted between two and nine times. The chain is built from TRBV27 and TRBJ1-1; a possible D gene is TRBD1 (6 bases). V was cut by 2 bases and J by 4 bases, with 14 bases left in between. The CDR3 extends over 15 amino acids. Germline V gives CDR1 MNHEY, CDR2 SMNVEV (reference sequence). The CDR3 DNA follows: TGTGCCAGCAGTTTAAAGCCAGGGGTCGGCACTGAAGCTTTCTTT. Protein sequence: CASSLKPGVGTEAFF.

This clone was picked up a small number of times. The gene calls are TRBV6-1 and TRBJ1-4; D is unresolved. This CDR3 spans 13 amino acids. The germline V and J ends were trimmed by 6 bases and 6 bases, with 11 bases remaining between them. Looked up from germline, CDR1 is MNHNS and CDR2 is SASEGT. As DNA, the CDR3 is TGTGCCAGCAGGACGGGATTTTATGAAAAACTGTTTTTT. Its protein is CASRTGFYEKLFF.

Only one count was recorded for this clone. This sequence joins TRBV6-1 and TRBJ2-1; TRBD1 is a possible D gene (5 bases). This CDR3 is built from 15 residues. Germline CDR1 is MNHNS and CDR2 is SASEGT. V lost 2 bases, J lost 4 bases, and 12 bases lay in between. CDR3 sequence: CASSESPRQYNEQFF. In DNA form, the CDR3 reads TGTGCCAGCAGTGAATCCCCAAGACAGTACAATGAGCAGTTCTTC.

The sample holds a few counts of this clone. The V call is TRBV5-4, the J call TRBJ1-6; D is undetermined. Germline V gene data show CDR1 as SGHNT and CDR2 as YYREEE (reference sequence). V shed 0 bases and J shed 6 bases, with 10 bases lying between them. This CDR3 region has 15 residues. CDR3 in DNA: TGTGCCAGCAGCTTGGGTTCGCAGGCTAATTCACCCCTCCACTTT. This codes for CASSLGSQANSPLHF. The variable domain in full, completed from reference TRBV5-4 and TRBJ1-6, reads ETGVTQSPTHLIKTRGQQVTLRCSSQSGHNTVSWYQQALGQGPQFIFQYYREEENGRGNFPPRFSGLQFPNYSSELNVNALELDDSALYLCASSLGSQANSPLHFGNGTRLTVT.

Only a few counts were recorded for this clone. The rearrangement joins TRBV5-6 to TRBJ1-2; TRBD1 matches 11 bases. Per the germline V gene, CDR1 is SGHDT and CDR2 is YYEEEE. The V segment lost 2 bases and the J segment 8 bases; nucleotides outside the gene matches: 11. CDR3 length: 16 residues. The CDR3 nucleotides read TGTGCCAGCAGCTTACTAGACGGACAGGGGGCGCTCGGCTACACCTTC. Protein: CASSLLDGQGALGYTF.

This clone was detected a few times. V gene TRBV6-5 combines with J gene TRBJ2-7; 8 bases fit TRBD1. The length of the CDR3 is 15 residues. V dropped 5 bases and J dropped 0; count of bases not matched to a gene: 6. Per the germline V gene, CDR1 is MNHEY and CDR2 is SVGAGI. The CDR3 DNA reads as TGTGCCAGCAGTGCAGGACAGGGTAGCTCCTACGAGCAGTACTTC. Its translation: CASSAGQGSSYEQYF.

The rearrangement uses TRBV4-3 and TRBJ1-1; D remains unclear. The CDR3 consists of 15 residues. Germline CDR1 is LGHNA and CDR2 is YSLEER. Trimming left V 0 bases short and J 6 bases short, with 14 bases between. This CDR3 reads CASSQDGRSGAEAFF. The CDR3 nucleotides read TGCGCCAGCAGCCAAGACGGCAGGTCAGGCGCTGAAGCTTTCTTT.

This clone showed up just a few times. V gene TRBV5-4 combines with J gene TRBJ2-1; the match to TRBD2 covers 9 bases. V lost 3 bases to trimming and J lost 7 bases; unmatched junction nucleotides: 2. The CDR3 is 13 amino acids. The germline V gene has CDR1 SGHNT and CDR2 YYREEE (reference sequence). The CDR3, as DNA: TGTGCCAGCAGCTCCGCGGGGGGGAATGAGCAGTTCTTC. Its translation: CASSSAGGNEQFF.

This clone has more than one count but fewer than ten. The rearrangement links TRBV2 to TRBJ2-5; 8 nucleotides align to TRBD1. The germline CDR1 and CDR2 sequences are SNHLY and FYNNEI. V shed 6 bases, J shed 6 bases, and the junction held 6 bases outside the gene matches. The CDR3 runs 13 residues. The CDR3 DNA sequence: TGTGCCAGCAGCGCTGGACAGGGAAAGACCCAGTACTTC. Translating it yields CASSAGQGKTQYF.

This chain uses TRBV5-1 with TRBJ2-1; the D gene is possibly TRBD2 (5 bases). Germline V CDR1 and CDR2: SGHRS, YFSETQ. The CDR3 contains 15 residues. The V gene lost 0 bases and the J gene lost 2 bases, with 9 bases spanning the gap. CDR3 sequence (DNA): TGCGCCAGCAGCTTGGTTGGAGGCACCTACAATGAGCAGTTCTTC. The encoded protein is CASSLVGGTYNEQFF.